A single sample is the source of the 4 T cell receptor beta chains below, sequenced in a study of T cell clonality in common variable immunodeficiency. Only in-frame clones appear in the TCRdb table, and some are missing; sequencing was by immunoSEQ multiplex PCR. The record shows about 45,000 clones for this sample, with no singletons present. Sequences were obtained from peripheral blood mononuclear cells. The receptors derive from a person between 18 and 75 years old in good health.

This clone was counted at least ten times. The read terminates 3 residues ahead of where the CDR3 ends, so the germline J gene completes it. V gene TRBV20-1 combines with J gene TRBJ1-4, with 8 bases that match TRBD1. This CDR3 spans 16 amino acids. From germline, CDR1 is DFQATT and CDR2 SNEGSKA (reference sequence). V shed 3 bases, J shed 2 bases, and the junction held 8 bases outside the gene matches. CDR3 loop: CSARSDRAGTNEKLFF. The part of the CDR3 DNA that was read is TGCAGTGCTAGGTCGGACAGGGCTGGTACTAATGAAAAA.

This clone was seen ten or more times. The CDR3 end lies 3 residues beyond the end of the read and is filled in from the germline J gene. The chain uses TRBV2 and TRBJ1-2, with D possibly being TRBD1 (5 bases). This CDR3 comprises 14 residues. Trimming removed 7 bases from V and 2 bases from J, with 14 bases in between. The germline V gene encodes CDR1 SNHLY and CDR2 FYNNEI. This CDR3 reads CASIPKTANYGYTF. CDR3 bases read: TGTGCCAGCATTCCTAAGACAGCGAACTATGGC. Variable domain in full (rest from reference TRBV2 and TRBJ1-2): EPEVTQTPSHQVTQMGQEVILRCVPISNHLYFYWYRQILGQKVEFLVSFYNNEISEKSEIFDDQFSVERPDGSNFTLKIRSTKLEDSAMYFCASIPKTANYGYTFGSGTRLTVV.

This clone was seen repeatedly, ten times or more. The CDR3 sequence is CASSGGTGGIYGYTF. Incomplete CDR3 DNA: TGTGCCAGCAGTGGAGGAACAGGGGGGATCTATGGC. The chain carries TRBV6-1 and TRBJ1-2; 8 bases agree with TRBD1. The observed sequence ends 3 residues before the CDR3 terminus, with the missing tail filled in from the germline J gene. Germline V gives CDR1 MNHNS, CDR2 SASEGT. The CDR3 length is 15 residues. Trimming cost V 4 bases and J 4 bases; bases outside gene matches: 8.

The table lists this clone with many counts. The CDR3 is cut off 3 residues early in the read; its end comes from the germline J gene. The chain joins TRBV2 to TRBJ2-1, with 7 bases fitting TRBD2. Looked up from germline, CDR1 is SNHLY and CDR2 is FYNNEI. CDR3 length: 15 residues. V lost 7 bases, J lost 7 bases, and 13 bases stayed unmatched. The sequenced CDR3 bases are TGTGCCAGCACCGAATGGGGGGGAGCCCGGAATGAG. Its translation is CASTEWGGARNE. The entire CDR3 protein reads CASTEWGGARNEQFF.